This TCR beta chain was retrieved from a study of blood T cell repertoires in COVID-19. Across the study: The origin of the acute and convalescent COVID-19 samples was the United States, Italy and Spain. The cDNA or gDNA used as material had been derived from T cells, B-cell-depleted T cells, or PBMCs.

The assay was immunoSEQ multiplex PCR, and TCRdb's table has in-frame clones only and misses some. The sample shows about 110,000 clones, just over 85% of them seen only once. This CDR3 is 14 amino acids long. After removal of 7 bases from V and 11 bases from J, the junction contained 10 bases not matched to a gene. Per the germline V gene, CDR1 is MDHEN and CDR2 is SYDVKM. This TCR was recovered from a woman aged 45-65 years with active or convalescent COVID-19. V is TRBV28 and J is TRBJ1-4; 10 nucleotides line up with TRBD1. The sequencing sample was made of peripheral blood. CDR3 sequence: CASTPTGGMLKLFF. CDR3 coding DNA: TGTGCCAGCACCCCGACAGGGGGCATGCTGAAACTGTTTTTT.